What follows are 4 T cell receptor beta chains derived from one specimen sequenced in a study of graft-versus-host responses after intestinal transplantation. Some clones are missing from TCRdb's copy, which holds only in-frame ones; the method was immunoSEQ multiplex PCR. This repertoire shows over 45,000 clones, roughly 90% found once; its top ten account for roughly 0.62%. Which antigens these TCRs recognize remains unknown. This specimen consisted of unstimulated CD4+ T cells sorted from spleen or lymph node cells, obtained before transplant. These receptors came from a human donor who was the organ donor for an intestinal transplant.

Written as DNA, the CDR3 is TGTGCCAGCAGTTTCCGTAGTACCGCCCTGATGTTTTTT. It is translated as CASSFRSTALMFF. The chain couples TRBV6-5 to TRBJ1-4, with D hard to call. CDR1 and CDR2 from the germline V gene are MNHEY and SVGAGI. V was shortened by 4 bases and J by 15 bases, with 18 bases between the two germline ends. The CDR3 length is 13 residues.

The chain has TRBV27 and TRBJ2-5; 7 bases align to TRBD1. The CDR3 is made up of 14 amino acids. Germline values: CDR1 MNHEY, CDR2 SMNVEV (reference sequence). After removal of 6 bases from V and 5 bases from J, the junction contained 9 bases not matched to a gene. The CDR3 region is CASRVTGSGETQYF. The CDR3 DNA reads TGTGCCAGCAGGGTGACAGGGTCCGGGGAGACCCAGTACTTC.

This chain uses TRBV2 with TRBJ1-2, with D hard to call. Between the trimmed V and J ends, which lost 0 bases and 5 bases, there was a span of 4 bases. This CDR3 region has 12 residues. Looked up from germline, CDR1 is SNHLY and CDR2 is FYNNEI. The chain's CDR3 is CASSEAAYGYTF. The CDR3 DNA follows: TGTGCCAGCAGTGAAGCGGCTTATGGCTACACCTTC. Full variable domain (remainder filled in from reference TRBV2 and TRBJ1-2): EPEVTQTPSHQVTQMGQEVILRCVPISNHLYFYWYRQILGQKVEFLVSFYNNEISEKSEIFDDQFSVERPDGSNFTLKIRSTKLEDSAMYFCASSEAAYGYTFGSGTRLTVV.

The rearrangement joins TRBV7-9 to TRBJ1-5; 9 bases fit TRBD1. The CDR3 is 15 amino acids. The germline V gene encodes CDR1 SEHNR and CDR2 FQNEAQ (reference sequence). The junction had 2 bases not matched to a gene; V was cut back by 1 base and J by 4 bases. The CDR3 sequence: CASSLEGTGNQPQHF. CDR3 sequence (DNA): TGTGCCAGCAGCTTAGAAGGGACAGGGAATCAGCCCCAGCATTTT.